The 18 T cell receptor beta chains given below trace back to one sample, sequenced in a study of response to subunit inactivated influenza vaccine. MiXCR, run by TCRdb on the RT-PCR reads, gives a single entry per CDR3 protein. The table has 800,000 to 1,000,000 distinct CDR3 sequences, about 20% seen once; the top ten hold 10% to 13%. The sample in question was PBMCs from blood, obtained roughly 5 days after vaccination. These receptors originate from a man aged 45 to 65 who received an inactivated influenza vaccine.

J is TRBJ2-1 and V is TRBV9; no definite D call. The length of the CDR3 is 15 residues. Per the germline V gene, CDR1 is SGDLS and CDR2 is YYNGEE. V was clipped by 3 bases and J by 0 bases, with 10 bases between them. The CDR3 sequence: CASSAPVSSYNEQFF. The CDR3 nucleotides are TGTGCCAGCAGCGCCCCGGTAAGCTCCTACAATGAGCAGTTCTTC. The full variable domain, rest sourced from reference TRBV9 and TRBJ2-1, is DSGVTQTPKHLITATGQRVTLRCSPRSGDLSVYWYQQSLDQGLQFLIQYYNGEERAKGNILERFSAQQFPDLHSELNLSSLELGDSALYFCASSAPVSSYNEQFFGPGTRLTVL.

V usage is TRBV6-2 or TRBV6-3 and J usage is TRBJ2-3; 7 nucleotides line up with TRBD2. The CDR3 consists of 14 residues. Germline CDR1 and CDR2: MNHEY and SVGEGT. The J segment lost 13 bases and the V segment lost 5 bases, leaving 15 bases of the junction unmatched. The CDR3 loop reads CASSPLARFSPKYF. The CDR3, as DNA: TGTGCCAGCAGTCCACTAGCGAGATTTAGCCCGAAGTATTTT.

The V and J genes are TRBV12-3 or TRBV12-4 and TRBJ1-3, with a tentative D call TRBD1 (5 bases). The length of the CDR3 is 17 residues. V was trimmed by 6 bases and J by 7 bases, leaving 25 bases between them. CDR3 DNA: TGTGCCAGCAGAGGATACCCTTCAAGGGGAACCGGGAACACCATATATTTT. It specifies CASRGYPSRGTGNTIYF.

This clonotype has just a few counts. The CDR3 coding sequence is TGTGCCAGCAGCCAAAGTCGGGACAGGGAAGGCGAGCAGTACTTC. Amino acid sequence: CASSQSRDREGEQYF. The chain recombines TRBV7-2 with TRBJ2-7, with 9 nucleotides matching TRBD1. With 5 bases clipped from V and 6 bases from J, the junction kept 11 bases outside the gene matches. Per germline, CDR1 SGHTA and CDR2 FQGNSA. This CDR3 has 15 amino acids.

The sample holds one count of this clonotype. The chain uses TRBV7-6 and TRBJ2-5, with 10 bases matching TRBD2. The trim removed 5 bases at V and 0 bases at J, leaving 6 bases unmatched. This CDR3 is 16 amino acids long. Per germline, CDR1 SGHVS and CDR2 FNYEAQ. The CDR3 DNA is TGTGCCAGCAGCGGGCCTAGCGGGGGAAACCAAGAGACCCAGTACTTC. Protein sequence: CASSGPSGGNQETQYF.

The chain carries TRBV20-1 and TRBJ2-7; no definite D call. V lost 4 bases to trimming and J lost 7 bases, with 14 bases between them. CDR1 is DFQATT, CDR2 SNEGSKA, per germline (reference sequence). This CDR3 comprises 12 residues. CDR3 sequence reads: CSATGSHLEQYF. The CDR3, as DNA: TGCAGTGCTACAGGTTCCCATTTAGAGCAGTACTTC.

This clonotype showed up just a few times. The CDR3 DNA reads as TGCAGTGCTAGAATTGCGGGAGGGCCGGGCACCGGGGAGCTGTTTTTT. Translated, it gives CSARIAGGPGTGELFF. V gene TRBV20-1 combines with J gene TRBJ2-2, with 9 bases fitting TRBD2. CDR3 length: 16 amino acids. After removal of 2 bases from V and 4 bases from J, the junction contained 8 bases not matched to a gene. Germline V gives CDR1 DFQATT, CDR2 SNEGSKA (reference sequence).

This clonotype has more than one count but fewer than ten. The chain joins TRBV7-6 to TRBJ2-7; a weak D match, TRBD1 (5 bases). The CDR3 runs 15 residues. Between the trimmed V and J ends, which lost 5 bases and 0 bases, there was a span of 14 bases. Germline V gene data show CDR1 as SGHVS and CDR2 as FNYEAQ. The CDR3 loop is CASSPQVSLSYEQYF. DNA of the CDR3: TGTGCCAGCAGCCCACAGGTTTCCCTCTCCTACGAGCAGTACTTC.

The CDR3: CSVGFTYALEAEAFF. CDR3 in DNA: TGCAGCGTTGGGTTTACGTACGCTCTGGAGGCTGAAGCTTTCTTT. The chain uses TRBV29-1 and TRBJ1-1; D remains ambiguous. Deletions cut 4 bases from V and 6 bases from J, with 21 bases between. CDR3 length equals 15 residues. CDR1 is SQVTM, CDR2 ANQGSEA, per germline.

This clonotype was seen a few times. J is TRBJ1-5 and V is TRBV7-2; 7 bases fit TRBD1. The CDR3 spans 13 residues. V lost 8 bases and J lost 4; bases outside the gene matches: 5. CDR1 is SGHTA and CDR2 is FQGNSA in the germline V gene. This CDR3 reads CASGGQENQPQHF. The CDR3 DNA follows: TGTGCCAGCGGCGGACAGGAAAATCAGCCCCAGCATTTT.

A single count supports this clonotype. This is likely a read error, given that the CDR3 carries no conserved phenylalanine or tryptophan at its end. The chain employs TRBV29-1 and TRBJ2-3; TRBD2 might be the D (5 bases). CDR3 length equals 11 residues. The V and J ends lost 4 bases and 4 bases respectively, with 6 bases between them. The germline gives CDR1 SQVTM, CDR2 ANQGSEA. For the CDR3, the DNA is TGCAGCGTTGTGGAGGCAGATACGCAGTATTTG. Translated: CSVVEADTQYL.

This clonotype has just a few counts. The V call is TRBV4-2, the J call TRBJ2-7, with D unresolved. Germline V gene sequence: CDR1 LGHNA, CDR2 YNFKEQ. CDR3 length: 13 amino acids. Trimming shortened V by 1 base and J by 3 bases, and 7 bases separated the two germline ends. DNA of the CDR3: TGTGCCAGCAGCCAAGGGGTCAACTACGAGCAGTACTTC. It encodes CASSQGVNYEQYF.

This chain links TRBV4-3 with TRBJ1-1; the D gene is possibly TRBD1 (6 bases). V was pared by 0 bases and J by 10 bases, with 18 bases between. Germline V gene sequence: CDR1 LGHNA, CDR2 YSLEER. The CDR3 length is 15 residues. CDR3 in amino acids: CASSQERGAYIGAFF. The CDR3 DNA is TGCGCCAGCAGCCAAGAGCGGGGGGCGTACATAGGAGCTTTCTTT.

The CDR3 reads CASSPRDRPFHEQYF. For the CDR3, the DNA is TGTGCCAGCAGTCCCCGGGACAGGCCTTTCCACGAGCAGTACTTC. The chain is built from TRBV25-1 and TRBJ2-7; 8 bases fit TRBD1. The CDR3 runs to 15 residues. Germline assignment: CDR1 MGHDK and CDR2 SYGVNS. V dropped 5 bases and J dropped 5; count of bases not matched to a gene: 11.

The chain has TRBV6-1 and TRBJ1-6; D gene unclear. This CDR3 contains 13 residues. Germline CDR1 and CDR2: MNHNS and SASEGT. The CDR3 nucleotides are TGTGCTTCGCGGCGGATAGCCGATTCACCCCTCCACTTT. Residues: CASRRIADSPLHF.

The chain joins TRBV5-5 to TRBJ2-2, with 9 bases aligning to TRBD1. In germline, CDR1 is SGHKS, CDR2 YYEKEE (reference sequence). This CDR3 spans 15 amino acids. Trimming cost V 4 bases and J 7 bases; bases outside gene matches: 8. CDR3: CASSPAGQGIGELFF. The CDR3 DNA reads as TGTGCCAGCAGCCCGGCGGGACAGGGTATCGGGGAGCTGTTTTTT.

V usage is TRBV3-1 and J usage is TRBJ2-1; D remains ambiguous. V lost 1 base and J 9 bases, leaving 4 bases between the germline ends. The length of the CDR3 is 11 residues. CDR1 is LGHDT, CDR2 YNNKEL, per germline (reference sequence). The CDR3 sequence is CASSQVFEQFF. DNA of the CDR3: TGTGCCAGCAGCCAAGTTTTTGAGCAGTTCTTC.

This clonotype has just a few counts. The chain links TRBV4-3 to TRBJ1-4; tentative D call: TRBD1 (5 bases). In germline, CDR1 is LGHNA, CDR2 YSLEER. This CDR3 has 16 amino acids. Deletions cut 3 bases from V and 0 bases from J, with 11 bases between. CDR3 in amino acids: CASSHRGTSTNEKLFF. The CDR3 region has the DNA TGCGCCAGCAGCCATAGGGGAACATCAACTAATGAAAAACTGTTTTTT.